This note documents a single T cell receptor (beta chain) sequence. These data originate in a study of blood T cell repertoires in COVID-19. Study background: Whether acute or convalescent, the COVID-19 samples came from the United States, Italy and Spain. Sources were T cells, B-cell-depleted T cells, or PBMCs; the material itself was cDNA or gDNA.

Patients at the Seattle site were enrolled during active infection and followed longitudinally. The CDR3 covers 15 residues. Trimming cost V 4 bases and J 3 bases; bases outside gene matches: 6. CDR1 is LNHDA, CDR2 SQIVND, per germline (reference sequence). Authors' data handling: Amplification of reference gene primers provided the estimated nucleated cell counts. Method: immunoSEQ multiplex PCR; TCRdb's copy keeps in-frame clones and lacks some. V, J and clone size were drawn from that table, and D and trimming were deduced from the DNA. The sample yields some 360,000 clones, 87% seen once. The origin of this receptor is a woman aged 55-70 years with COVID-19, enrolled during active disease. The chain combines TRBV19 with TRBJ2-7; 10 bases match TRBD2. The specimen was peripheral blood. This chain's CDR3 is CASSTWASGGYEQYF. CDR3 bases: TGTGCCAGTAGTACCTGGGCTAGCGGGGGCTACGAGCAGTACTTC.